Sequencing of this T cell receptor (beta chain) was carried out in a study of T cells in Graves' hyperthyroidism and ophthalmopathy (dated by TCRdb to about 2019). Looking at the study overall: Peripheral blood samples were taken at initial diagnosis, before any treatment was given. To identify distinguishing TCR V-J signatures, a discovery cohort of some 100 patients was used, comprising fewer than 45 with Graves' ophthalmopathy and approximately 57 with stable Graves' hyperthyroidism. Prospective prediction of ophthalmopathy was tested in an independent validation cohort of under 20 hyperthyroidism patients and some 17 patients who later progressed to ophthalmopathy. The 95 to 100 discovery patients were randomly divided into training and test sets at a 7:3 ratio. In addition, the study compared T-cell repertoires in thyroid tissue and in blood from over 5 Graves' hyperthyroidism patients. Once sampling was done, hyperthyroidism patients were given methimazole at a starting dose of 30 mg daily, whereas ophthalmopathy patients were given high-dose intravenous methylprednisolone. According to the paper, TCR Vbeta CDR3 sequencing was carried out on some 130 peripheral blood samples, which came from about 45 ophthalmopathy, about 75 hyperthyroidism and roughly 17 progressor patients.

About this clonotype: There is no known antigen for this receptor. Base qualities are not recorded, but no much larger clone differs from it by a single base.

Graves' hyperthyroidism was defined as stable when no progression to ophthalmopathy occurred over 18 months of follow-up. Hyperthyroidism patients were newly diagnosed, with disease duration under 2 months, and aged 18 to 65 years. The study excluded patients with uncontrolled infections, other autoimmune diseases, pregnancy or lactation. Diagnoses were based on clinical symptoms, serum thyroxine and TRAb, thyroid ultrasound and orbital computed tomography. PBMCs were separated from about 10 ml of fresh peripheral blood using Ficoll-Paque density gradient centrifugation. Total RNA was extracted using Trizol reagent, and RNA quality was assessed on an Agilent 2100 Bioanalyzer. What the research found in general, with its limitations: No statistical method was used to fix the sample size in advance, and group allocation was not hidden from the investigators. In validation, the model predicted progression to ophthalmopathy a median of approximately 6.3 months before onset, with roughly 70% sensitivity and almost 75% specificity. Blood samples also contained most of the expanded thyroid clonotypes (frequency above 0.001), which suggests that blood repertoires may reflect thyroid immune responses. Ophthalmopathy was separated from stable hyperthyroidism by a 13 V-J signature model, with approximately 86% sensitivity and approximately 81% specificity obtained in cross-validation and 80%/75% obtained in testing.

The TCR beta CDR3 regions were amplified from RNA transcripts. The first round of RT-PCR for the TCR CDR3 was performed with the HTBI primer set and the Qiagen OneStep RT-PCR kit. A second multiplex PCR round built the libraries, followed by size selection and purification. The libraries were sequenced on an Illumina HiSeq2000 using paired-end 100 bp reads. The authors' pipeline ran thus. SOAPnuke was used to process the raw data, throwing out any read that contained adapters or uncalled bases, had a mean Phred below 15, or lacked an exact constant-primer or identifier match. COPE v1.2.5 was used to merge high-quality paired reads, and clonotypes were defined as unique nucleotide sequences. MiTCR v1.1 was used to align clonotypes to the IMGT TRBV, TRBD and TRBJ reference segments. Only V-J combinations with frequency above 0.0001, covering 99% to 99.2% of repertoires, were analysed. The TCS score was defined as F50 (clonal expansion) divided by E x V (chaos), with BLOSUM62-based TCRdist calculated between CDR3 peptides within each V-J. Welch's t-statistics and random forest reduced some 510 V-J features to 10 to 15, which were used in a naive Bayes classifier (R e1071). Using fastp at Q25 and MiXCR, TCRdb reprocessed the public reads and kept productive beta chains. Each record represents a unique CDR3 protein, reported with the most common genes and DNA among its rows. The V and J calls come from TCRdb's annotation, not from the publication. Counted in this sample were approximately 640,000 distinct CDR3 sequences; 17% of them appeared once. 15% to 18% of the sample rests with the top ten.

The CDR3 spans 15 residues, from the cysteine through the phenylalanine. Of the read, only the CDR3 DNA is kept; its 45 bases are in frame from base 1. From the germline V gene, CDR1 is MNHEY and CDR2 is SVGEGT. Trimmed from V: 8 bases; trimmed from J: 5 bases; junction bases lacking a gene match: 9. The sequenced sample consisted of blood. The clonotype originates from a man aged 50 or older with Graves' hyperthyroidism. The V and J genes are TRBV6-2 or TRBV6-3 and TRBJ2-1, with 10 bases in between that match TRBD2. The sequence in DNA is TGTGCCAGCGGGGCTAGCGGGAGCTTTGACAATGAGCAGTTCTTC. Its protein product is CASGASGSFDNEQFF.